These 12 T cell receptor beta chains came from one sample sequenced in a study of post-analysis software for immune sequencing data. Their antigens are not known. Unique molecular identifiers were present in the TCR beta cDNA libraries. Via MiXCR, TCRdb re-called the PCR reads, giving one row per CDR3 protein. The repertoire includes about 380,000 distinct CDR3 sequences, roughly 38% of them detected once, and around 15% sits in the top ten. General study results and limits: Higher frequency in patients than in controls was seen for roughly five TRBV segments, with TRBV5-6, TRBV5-1 and TRBV20-1 among them.

Sequencing was performed on blood. These receptors originate from a girl aged 5-17 years with multiple sclerosis.

The chain has TRBV20-1 and TRBJ1-5; 7 bases are a match to TRBD1. After removal of 6 bases from V and 4 bases from J, the junction contained 9 bases not matched to a gene. The CDR3 covers 14 residues. Per germline, CDR1 DFQATT and CDR2 SNEGSKA (reference sequence). The CDR3 bases are TGCAGTGCCGAGGGGGAACAGGGGAATCAGCCCCAGCATTTT. It is translated as CSAEGEQGNQPQHF.

The chain joins TRBV12-3 or TRBV12-4 to TRBJ1-1, with a weak D call TRBD1 (5 bases). This CDR3 contains 13 residues. Trimming took 5 bases from V and 1 from J, leaving 8 bases between them. CDR3 DNA: TGTGCCAGCAGTGGACATTGGAACACTGAAGCTTTCTTT. This gives the protein CASSGHWNTEAFF.

The V call is TRBV15, the J call TRBJ2-2, with D perhaps TRBD1 (6 bases). Germline assignment: CDR1 LNHNV and CDR2 YYDKDF (reference sequence). This CDR3 contains 13 residues. Deletions cut 7 bases from V and 5 bases from J, with 11 bases between. The CDR3 DNA follows: TGTGCCACCACGCAGGGGCGGACCGGGGAGCTGTTTTTT. It is translated as CATTQGRTGELFF.

The chain recombines TRBV12-3 or TRBV12-4 with TRBJ2-6; no firm D call. Trimming pared 8 bases from V and 5 bases from J, leaving 19 bases between. This CDR3 region has 16 residues. CDR3 residues: CASSMGLGLRANVLTF. CDR3 sequence (DNA): TGTGCCAGCTCTATGGGGTTAGGGCTTAGGGCCAACGTCCTGACTTTC.

The chain carries TRBV7-9 and TRBJ1-2; D is ambiguous. Germline V lookup: CDR1 SEHNR, CDR2 FQNEAQ (reference sequence). The ends were cut back, 6 bases at V and 4 bases at J, with 15 bases in the middle. CDR3 length: 14 amino acids. CDR3 in DNA: TGTGCCAGCAGACCCCCGGAGTCAGCCTATGGCTACACCTTC. Its translation is CASRPPESAYGYTF.

The DNA of the CDR3 is TGCAGTGCTAGAGCCAATCGGGGGACGATTAGCACAGATACGCAGTATTTT. Protein sequence: CSARANRGTISTDTQYF. This chain uses TRBV20-1 with TRBJ2-3, with D possibly being TRBD2 (6 bases). This CDR3 region has 17 residues. The germline V gene has CDR1 DFQATT and CDR2 SNEGSKA (reference sequence). V gave up 1 base and J gave up 0 bases, with 17 bases separating them.

This clonotype was picked up a small number of times. The chain employs TRBV12-3 or TRBV12-4 and TRBJ2-2; TRBD2 might be the D (5 bases). Trimming pared 3 bases from V and 6 bases from J, leaving 8 bases between. CDR3 length equals 13 residues. The CDR3, as DNA: TGTGCCAGCAGTTTGCGGGTTCCCGGGGAGCTGTTTTTT. Amino acids: CASSLRVPGELFF.

This chain connects TRBV7-2 to TRBJ2-1, with TRBD2 matching over 13 bases. Germline-derived CDR1 and CDR2 are SGHTA and FQGNSA. The CDR3 has 15 amino acids. J gave up 9 bases and V 2 bases, and 4 bases lay outside the gene matches. CDR3 sequence: CASSLPGLAGSEQFF. The CDR3 DNA follows: TGTGCCAGCAGCTTACCGGGACTAGCGGGGAGTGAGCAGTTCTTC.

A note on this clonotype: A much larger clone sits a single nucleotide away, making a read error possible. The V call is TRBV20-1, the J call TRBJ1-2, with D possibly matching TRBD1 (5 bases). Trimming left V 3 bases short and J 7 bases short, with 6 bases between. The CDR3 extends over 10 amino acids. Germline V CDR1 and CDR2: DFQATT, SNEGSKA (reference sequence). CDR3 DNA sequence: TGCAGTGCTAGGAGGGGTGGCTACACCTTC. It codes for CSARRGGYTF.

V gene TRBV29-1 combines with J gene TRBJ2-1, with D unresolved. The CDR3 length is 17 residues. CDR1 is SQVTM and CDR2 is ANQGSEA in the germline V gene. The ends were cut back, 0 bases at V and 1 base at J, with 16 bases in the middle. The DNA of the CDR3 is TGCAGCGTTGAAGATCCCCTTCAGAACTGGTCCTACAATGAGCAGTTCTTC. It specifies CSVEDPLQNWSYNEQFF.

This clonotype appeared a few times. The chain joins TRBV6-6 to TRBJ1-5; possibly TRBD1 for D (5 bases). The CDR3 loop spans 16 amino acids. Per the germline V gene, CDR1 is MNHNY and CDR2 is SVGAGI (reference sequence). The V end was cut by 0 bases, the J end by 3 bases, with 12 bases between. This CDR3 reads CASSYSAGRYNQPQHF. The DNA of the CDR3 is TGTGCCAGCAGTTACTCGGCAGGGAGATACAATCAGCCCCAGCATTTT.

CDR3: CASSPTDRNEQFF. In nucleotides, the CDR3 is TGTGCCAGCAGCCCTACTGACAGAAATGAGCAGTTCTTC. The rearrangement uses TRBV2 and TRBJ2-1, with a possible D match to TRBD1 (5 bases). Deletions cut 6 bases from V and 7 bases from J, with 13 bases between. Germline lookup yields CDR1 SNHLY and CDR2 FYNNEI. CDR3 length: 13 amino acids.